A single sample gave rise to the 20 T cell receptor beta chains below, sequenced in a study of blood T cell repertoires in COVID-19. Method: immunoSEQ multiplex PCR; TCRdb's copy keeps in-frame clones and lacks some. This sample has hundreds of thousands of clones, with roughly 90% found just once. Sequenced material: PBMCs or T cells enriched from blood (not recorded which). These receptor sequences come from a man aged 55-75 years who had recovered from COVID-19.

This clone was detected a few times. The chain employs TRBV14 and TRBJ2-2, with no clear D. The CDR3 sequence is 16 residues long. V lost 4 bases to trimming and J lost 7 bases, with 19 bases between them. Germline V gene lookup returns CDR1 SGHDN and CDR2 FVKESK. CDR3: CASSRYSGFLSGELFF. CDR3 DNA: TGTGCCAGCAGCCGCTATTCCGGGTTTCTGAGCGGGGAGCTGTTTTTT. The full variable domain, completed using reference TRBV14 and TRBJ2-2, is EAGVTQFPSHSVIEKGQTVTLRCDPISGHDNLYWYRRVMGKEIKFLLHFVKESKQDESGMPNNRFLAERTGGTYSTLKVQPAELEDSGVYFCASSRYSGFLSGELFFGEGSRLTVL.

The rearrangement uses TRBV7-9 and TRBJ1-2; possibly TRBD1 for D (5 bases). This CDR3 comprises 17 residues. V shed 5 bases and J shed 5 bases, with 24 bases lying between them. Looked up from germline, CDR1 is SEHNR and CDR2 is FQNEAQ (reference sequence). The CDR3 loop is CASSPEGRQKARYGYTF. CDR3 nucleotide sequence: TGTGCCAGCAGCCCGGAGGGCCGACAGAAGGCGCGATATGGCTACACCTTC.

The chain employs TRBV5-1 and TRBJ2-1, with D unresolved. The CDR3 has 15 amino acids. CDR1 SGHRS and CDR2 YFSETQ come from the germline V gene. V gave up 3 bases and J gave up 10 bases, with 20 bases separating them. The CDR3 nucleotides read TGCGCCAGCAGCTCCCGACTGAGTACAATGGCGGAGCAGTTCTTC. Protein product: CASSSRLSTMAEQFF.

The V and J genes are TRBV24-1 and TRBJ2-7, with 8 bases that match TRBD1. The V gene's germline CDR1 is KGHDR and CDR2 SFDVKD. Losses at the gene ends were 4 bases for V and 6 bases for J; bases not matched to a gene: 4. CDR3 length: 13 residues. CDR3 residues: CATSESTGVEQYF. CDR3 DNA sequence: TGTGCCACCAGTGAATCGACAGGGGTCGAGCAGTACTTC.

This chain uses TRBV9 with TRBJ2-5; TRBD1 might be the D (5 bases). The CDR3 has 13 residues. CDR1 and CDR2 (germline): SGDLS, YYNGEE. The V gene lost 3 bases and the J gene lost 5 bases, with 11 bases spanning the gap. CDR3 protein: CASSEGFTETQYF. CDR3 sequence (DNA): TGTGCCAGCAGCGAGGGGTTTACCGAGACCCAGTACTTC.

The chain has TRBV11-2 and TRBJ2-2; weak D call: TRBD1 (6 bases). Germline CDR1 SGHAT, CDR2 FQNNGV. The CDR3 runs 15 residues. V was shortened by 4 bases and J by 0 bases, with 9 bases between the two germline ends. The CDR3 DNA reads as TGTGCCAGCAGCTGGAGACAGGCGAACACCGGGGAGCTGTTTTTT. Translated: CASSWRQANTGELFF. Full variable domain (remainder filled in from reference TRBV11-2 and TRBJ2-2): EAGVAQSPRYKIIEKRQSVAFWCNPISGHATLYWYQQILGQGPKLLIQFQNNGVVDDSQLPKDRFSAERLKGVDSTLKIQPAKLEDSAVYLCASSWRQANTGELFFGEGSRLTVL.

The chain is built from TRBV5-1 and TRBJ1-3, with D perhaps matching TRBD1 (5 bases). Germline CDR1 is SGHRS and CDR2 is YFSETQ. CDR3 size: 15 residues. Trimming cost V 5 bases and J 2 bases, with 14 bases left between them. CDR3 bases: TGCGCCAGCAGAACAAATCCACAGGCTGGAAACACCATATATTTT. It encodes CASRTNPQAGNTIYF.

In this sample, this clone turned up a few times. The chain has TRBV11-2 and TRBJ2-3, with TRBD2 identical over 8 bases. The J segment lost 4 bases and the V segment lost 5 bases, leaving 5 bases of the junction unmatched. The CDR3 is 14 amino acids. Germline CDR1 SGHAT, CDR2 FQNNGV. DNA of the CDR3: TGTGCCAGCAGCGGATGGACTAGCTCAGATACGCAGTATTTT. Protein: CASSGWTSSDTQYF.

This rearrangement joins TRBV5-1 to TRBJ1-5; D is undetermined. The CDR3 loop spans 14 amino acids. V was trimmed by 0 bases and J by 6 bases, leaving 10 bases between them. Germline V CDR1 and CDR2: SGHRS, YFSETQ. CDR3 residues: CASSLGSGIQPQHF. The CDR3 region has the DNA TGCGCCAGCAGCTTGGGGTCGGGAATTCAGCCCCAGCATTTT. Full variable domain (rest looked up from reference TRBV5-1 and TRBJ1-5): KAGVTQTPRYLIKTRGQQVTLSCSPISGHRSVSWYQQTPGQGLQFLFEYFSETQRNKGNFPGRFSGRQFSNSRSEMNVSTLELGDSALYLCASSLGSGIQPQHFGDGTRLSIL.

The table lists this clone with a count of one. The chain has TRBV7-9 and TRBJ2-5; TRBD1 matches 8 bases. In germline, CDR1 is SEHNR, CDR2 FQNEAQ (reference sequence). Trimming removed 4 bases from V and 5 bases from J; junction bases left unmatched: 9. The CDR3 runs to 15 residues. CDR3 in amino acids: CASSSGARGLETQYF. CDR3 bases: TGTGCCAGCAGCTCGGGGGCCAGGGGGCTGGAGACCCAGTACTTC.

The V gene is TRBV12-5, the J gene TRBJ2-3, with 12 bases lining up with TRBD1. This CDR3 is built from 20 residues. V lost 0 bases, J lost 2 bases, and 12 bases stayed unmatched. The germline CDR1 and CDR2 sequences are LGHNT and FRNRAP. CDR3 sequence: CASGLVLGQGAQWNTDTQYF. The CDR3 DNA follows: TGTGCTAGTGGTTTGGTACTGGGACAGGGGGCGCAATGGAACACAGATACGCAGTATTTT.

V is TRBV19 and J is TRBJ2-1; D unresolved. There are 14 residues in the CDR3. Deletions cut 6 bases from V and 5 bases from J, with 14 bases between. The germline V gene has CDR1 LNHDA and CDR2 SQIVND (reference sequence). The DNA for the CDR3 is TGTGCCAGTAGCCCCGTATCGGAGCACAATGAGCAGTTCTTC. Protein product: CASSPVSEHNEQFF.

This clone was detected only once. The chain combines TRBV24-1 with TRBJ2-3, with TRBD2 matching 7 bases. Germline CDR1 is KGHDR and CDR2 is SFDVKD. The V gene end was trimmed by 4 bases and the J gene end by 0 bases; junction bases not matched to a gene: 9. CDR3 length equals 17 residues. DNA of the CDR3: TGTGCCACCAGTGACCTTGGGAGGGACTCTAGCACAGATACGCAGTATTTT. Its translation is CATSDLGRDSSTDTQYF.

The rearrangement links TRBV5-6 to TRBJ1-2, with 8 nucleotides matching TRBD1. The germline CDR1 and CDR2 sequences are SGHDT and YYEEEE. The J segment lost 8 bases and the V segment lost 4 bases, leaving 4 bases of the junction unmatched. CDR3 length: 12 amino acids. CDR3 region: CASSMDRVGYTF. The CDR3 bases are TGTGCCAGCAGCATGGACAGGGTCGGCTACACCTTC.

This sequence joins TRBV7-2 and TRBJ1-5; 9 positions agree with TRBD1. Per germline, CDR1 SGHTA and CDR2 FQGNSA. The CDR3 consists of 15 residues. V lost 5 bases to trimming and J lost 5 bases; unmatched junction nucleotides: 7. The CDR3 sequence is CASSPTGQGYQPQHF. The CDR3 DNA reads TGTGCCAGCAGCCCCACGGGACAGGGATATCAGCCCCAGCATTTT.

CDR3 DNA: TGTGCCAGCAGCCTCCTACTCTCGACTGGAAATGAGCAGTTCTTC. Its translation: CASSLLLSTGNEQFF. The chain combines TRBV7-9 with TRBJ2-1; D not resolved. V shed 5 bases and J shed 7 bases, with 18 bases lying between them. The germline CDR1 and CDR2 sequences are SEHNR and FQNEAQ (reference sequence). The CDR3 contains 15 residues.

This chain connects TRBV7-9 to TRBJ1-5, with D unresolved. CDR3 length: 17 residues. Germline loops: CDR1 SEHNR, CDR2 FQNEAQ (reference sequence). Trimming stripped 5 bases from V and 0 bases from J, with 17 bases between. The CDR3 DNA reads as TGTGCCAGCAGCGCCGTAGGATCTGGCGGTAGCAATCAGCCCCAGCATTTT. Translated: CASSAVGSGGSNQPQHF.

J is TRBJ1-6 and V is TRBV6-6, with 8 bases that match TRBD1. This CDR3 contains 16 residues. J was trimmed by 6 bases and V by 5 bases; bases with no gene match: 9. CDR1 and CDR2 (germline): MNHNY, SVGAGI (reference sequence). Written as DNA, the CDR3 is TGTGCCAGCAGTCGAAGACAGGGGTATCGTAATTCACCCCTCCACTTT. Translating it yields CASSRRQGYRNSPLHF.

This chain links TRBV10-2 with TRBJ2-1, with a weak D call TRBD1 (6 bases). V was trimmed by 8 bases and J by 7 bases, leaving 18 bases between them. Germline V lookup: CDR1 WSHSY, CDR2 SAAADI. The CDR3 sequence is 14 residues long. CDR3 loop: CASGTGFDSNEQFF. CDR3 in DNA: TGCGCCAGCGGAACAGGGTTCGATTCGAATGAGCAGTTCTTC.

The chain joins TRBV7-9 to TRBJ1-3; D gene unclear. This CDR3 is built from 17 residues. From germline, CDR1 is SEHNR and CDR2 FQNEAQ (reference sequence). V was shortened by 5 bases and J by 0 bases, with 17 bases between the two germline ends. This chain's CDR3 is CASSREGAVSSGNTIYF. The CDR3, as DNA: TGTGCCAGCAGCCGCGAAGGAGCGGTGAGCTCTGGAAACACCATATATTTT. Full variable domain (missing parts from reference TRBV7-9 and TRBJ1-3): DTGVSQNPRHKITKRGQNVTFRCDPISEHNRLYWYRQTLGQGPEFLTYFQNEAQLEKSRLLSDRFSAERPKGSFSTLEIQRTEQGDSAMYLCASSREGAVSSGNTIYFGEGSWLTVV.